The 5 T cell receptor beta chains listed next were all sequenced from one sample in a study of blood T cell repertoires in COVID-19. Measured with immunoSEQ multiplex PCR; TCRdb has only the in-frame clones, and not every one. Among some 300,000 clones listed, approximately 86% were seen once. The sample taken for sequencing was peripheral blood. The receptors originated from a woman aged 65 to 85 with COVID-19, enrolled during active disease.

The genes are TRBV12-3 or TRBV12-4 and TRBJ1-2; a possible D gene is TRBD1 (5 bases). The CDR3 is 12 residues long. V lost 6 bases and J 5 bases, leaving 10 bases between the germline ends. The chain's CDR3 is CASSQTVYGYTF. DNA for the CDR3: TGTGCCAGCAGCCAGACAGTATATGGCTACACCTTC.

The chain uses TRBV3-1 (or the pseudogene TRBV3-2) and TRBJ2-6; the D is unclear. The CDR3 length is 18 residues. Germline values: CDR1 LGHDT, CDR2 YNNKEL (reference sequence). The germline V and J ends were trimmed by 2 bases and 3 bases, with 17 bases remaining between them. The CDR3 sequence is CASSQNPPRRFGANVLTF. Here the CDR3 DNA reads TGTGCCAGCAGCCAAAATCCCCCGAGGAGATTTGGGGCCAACGTCCTGACTTTC.

This clone was observed a few times. The V and J genes are TRBV2 and TRBJ1-6, with D unresolved. V was clipped by 7 bases and J by 0 bases, with 13 bases between them. CDR3 length equals 16 residues. The germline gives CDR1 SNHLY, CDR2 FYNNEI. In nucleotides, the CDR3 is TGTGCCAGCAAGAAGACAACGAGCTCCTATAATTCACCCCTCCACTTT. It translates to CASKKTTSSYNSPLHF.

This chain joins TRBV6-6 and TRBJ2-7; no clear D gene. The V end lost 4 bases, the J end lost 0 bases, and 10 bases lay between the germline ends. Per the germline V gene, CDR1 is MNHNY and CDR2 is SVGAGI (reference sequence). The CDR3 runs to 14 residues. In DNA, the CDR3 is TGTGCCAGCAGTTTGGCGGCTAGCTCCTACGAGCAGTACTTC. Encoded protein: CASSLAASSYEQYF.

As for this clone: A read error may explain this, as a much larger clone is one base away. The rearrangement links TRBV6-5 to TRBJ1-3; D not resolved. From germline, CDR1 is MNHEY and CDR2 SVGAGI. This CDR3 spans 12 amino acids. The CDR3 DNA reads as TGTGCCAGCAGTCACTCTGGAAACACCATATATTTT. Protein sequence: CASSHSGNTIYF.